The clone carrying this T cell receptor beta chain has more than one count but fewer than ten. Antigen: not known. The CDR3 totals 16 residues. The V and J ends lost 4 bases and 2 bases, in that order; junction bases with no gene match: 9. The germline V gene has CDR1 SGHDT and CDR2 YYEEEE. The data stem from a study of cytomegalovirus exposure and HLA in healthy donors. Findings of the study overall: Roughly uniform sequencing depth across donors was assumed, possibly incorrectly. Common viral pathogens were later found to be apparently linked to several of the most significant clusters. Later analysis identified a missense DCLRE1C variant that was linked to TCR beta V- and J-gene trimming.

This PCR relied on a set of 60 Vbeta primers and 13 Jbeta primers. Some clones are missing from TCRdb's copy, which holds only in-frame ones; the method was immunoSEQ multiplex PCR. The sample has 150,000 or so clones, 60% to 80% seen once. The sample consisted of PBMCs. This receptor was identified in a man aged 18-30 years in good health and CMV-seropositive. This chain links TRBV5-6 with TRBJ2-7, with 10 bases lining up with TRBD2. CDR3 sequence: CASSDRTSGKTYEQYF. The CDR3 DNA reads TGTGCCAGCAGCGACCGAACTAGCGGGAAAACCTACGAGCAGTACTTC.